Listed below are T cell receptor beta chains from one sample, sequenced in a study of cytomegalovirus exposure and HLA in healthy donors. Produced via immunoSEQ multiplex PCR; TCRdb's table is partial and in-frame only. There are approximately 210,000 clones in the sample; about four fifths occur only once, and 10% lies in the top ten. Sequencing was carried out using PBMCs. All receptors come from a woman aged 45-65 years in good health and CMV-seropositive. CDR3s include the opening cysteine and the closing phenylalanine or tryptophan. D genes are given only for firm matches. Expanded clones are given a class, and other clones once, few, many or no size at all.

>TRBV12-5|-|12|TRBJ1-1|-
CASGLESRDPFF
TGTGCTAGTGGTTTGGAAAGCAGGGATCCCTTCTTT
>TRBV7-3|TRBD1|15|TRBJ2-2|-
CASSPDRGRGGELFF
TGTGCCAGCAGCCCCGACAGGGGGCGAGGCGGGGAGCTGTTTTTT
>TRBV5-1|-|14|TRBJ1-5|-
CASSLQGRGQPQHF
TGCGCCAGCAGCCTACAGGGAAGGGGACAGCCCCAGCATTTT
>TRBV27|-|13|TRBJ2-7|-
CASSPPGQLWQYF
TGTGCCAGCAGTCCTCCGGGACAACTTTGGCAGTACTTC
>TRBV28|-|12|TRBJ1-3|-
CASRAQENTIYF
TGTGCCAGCAGGGCACAGGAAAACACCATATATTTT
>TRBV18|-|16|TRBJ1-5|-
CASSPQDAGGTTPQHF
TGTGCCAGCTCACCACAAGATGCCGGGGGGACCACGCCTCAGCATTTT
>TRBV29-1|-|14|TRBJ2-2|-
CSVVRTENTGELFF
TGCAGCGTTGTTAGAACAGAGAACACCGGGGAGCTGTTTTTT
>TRBV30|TRBD1|13|TRBJ1-5|-
CAWGTELYQPQHF
TGTGCCTGGGGGACAGAGCTTTATCAGCCCCAGCATTTT
>TRBV30|-|14|TRBJ2-7|once
CAWSFSRQSPEQYF
TGTGCCTGGAGCTTTAGTCGACAGTCTCCCGAGCAGTACTTC
>TRBV4-3|TRBD1|15|TRBJ2-7|few
CASSRQDRGFDEQYF
TGCGCCAGCAGCCGCCAGGACAGGGGGTTCGACGAGCAGTACTTC
>TRBV30|TRBD1|16|TRBJ1-3|once
CAWTTGWGSSGNTIYF
TGTGCCTGGACGACAGGGTGGGGAAGCTCTGGAAACACCATATATTTT
>TRBV15|TRBD1|16|TRBJ1-2|-
CATSRKGDSKNYGYTF
TGTGCCACCAGCAGAAAAGGGGACAGTAAAAACTATGGCTACACCTTC
>TRBV6-1|-|12|TRBJ2-4|-
CASSSLGTREYF
TGTGCCAGCAGTTCCCTAGGGACAAGGGAGTACTTC
>TRBV19|TRBD1|16|TRBJ1-3|-
CASLRPVTGGGNTIYF
TGTGCCAGTCTCCGACCGGTAACAGGGGGAGGAAACACCATATATTTT
>TRBV5-6|-|14|TRBJ2-7|few
CASSPRGTGYEQYF
TGTGCCAGCAGCCCCAGGGGCACTGGGTACGAGCAGTACTTC
>TRBV7-6|-|15|TRBJ2-3|-
CASSLGLALTDTQYF
TGTGCCAGCAGCTTAGGGTTAGCACTCACAGATACGCAGTATTTT
>TRBV18|TRBD1|15|TRBJ2-2|few
CASSPGTENTGELFF
TGTGCCAGCTCACCTGGGACAGAGAACACCGGGGAGCTGTTTTTT
>TRBV5-3|TRBD1|17|TRBJ2-1|-
CARSLDRGQGAYNEQFF
TGTGCCAGAAGCCTGGACCGTGGACAGGGGGCTTACAATGAGCAGTTCTTC
>TRBV7-9|TRBD2|14|TRBJ2-7|-
CASSLDVTSGVQYF
TGTGCCAGCAGCTTAGATGTGACTAGCGGGGTGCAGTACTTC
>TRBV11-3|TRBD1|14|TRBJ2-3|-
CASSPSRGPDTQYF
TGTGCCAGCAGCCCCAGCAGGGGGCCGGATACGCAGTATTTT
>TRBV18|-|15|TRBJ2-5|-
CASSRLGGGQETQYF
TGTGCCAGCTCACGACTCGGGGGAGGCCAAGAGACCCAGTACTTC
>TRBV6-1|-|17|TRBJ1-4|-
CASSELGGASANEKLFF
TGTGCCAGCAGTGAATTGGGGGGGGCGTCCGCTAATGAAAAACTGTTTTTT
>TRBV18|-|12|TRBJ2-7|-
CASSPVGAEQYF
TGTGCCAGCTCACCCGTGGGCGCCGAGCAGTACTTC
>TRBV21-1|-|20|TRBJ2-3|-
CASSPLNLAGVTSRTDTQYF
TGTGCCAGCAGCCCATTGAACCTAGCGGGAGTAACATCTCGCACAGATACGCAGTATTTT
>TRBV7-2|TRBD2|17|TRBJ2-5|-
CASSLSPSLSGEETQYF
TGTGCCAGCAGCTTATCTCCCTCCTTGAGCGGGGAAGAGACCCAGTACTTC
>TRBV11-2|TRBD1|19|TRBJ2-1|-
CASSFFGTGGRSSYNEQFF
TGTGCCAGCAGCTTTTTCGGGACAGGGGGCCGGAGCTCCTACAATGAGCAGTTCTTC
>TRBV13|-|15|TRBJ1-2|once
CASSLGQSTPYGYTF
TGTGCCAGCAGCTTGGGACAATCCACTCCCTATGGCTACACCTTC
>TRBV21-1|-|15|TRBJ2-7|-
CASSKGAGFFYEQYF
TGTGCCAGCAGCAAAGGGGCAGGTTTCTTCTACGAGCAGTACTTC
>TRBV2|-|13|TRBJ1-5|-
CASCGGVNQPQHF
TGTGCCAGCTGCGGGGGAGTAAATCAGCCCCAGCATTTT
>TRBV29-1|-|13|TRBJ1-2|-
CSVDSQGYYGYTF
TGCAGCGTTGATTCCCAGGGGTACTATGGCTACACCTTC
>TRBV7-3|TRBD2|17|TRBJ2-1|-
CASSLTGTGGPYNEQFF
TGTGCCAGCAGCTTAACAGGAACGGGGGGGCCTTACAATGAGCAGTTCTTC
>TRBV7-9|-|15|TRBJ2-6|-
CASSPYQAGANVLTF
TGTGCCAGCAGCCCCTACCAGGCTGGGGCCAACGTCCTGACTTTC
>TRBV28|-|13|TRBJ2-3|-
CASSSRPTDTQYF
TGTGCCAGCAGTTCCCGTCCTACAGATACGCAGTATTTT
>TRBV19|-|13|TRBJ1-4|once
CASIGGAGEKLFF
TGTGCCAGTATCGGGGGGGCGGGTGAAAAACTGTTTTTT
>TRBV9|TRBD2|16|TRBJ2-1|-
CASSVAPAGGQFEQFF
TGTGCCAGCAGCGTAGCTCCAGCGGGGGGGCAATTTGAGCAGTTCTTC
>TRBV19|TRBD1|16|TRBJ2-7|-
CASTDSPETGNYEQYF
TGTGCCAGTACCGACTCTCCTGAGACAGGGAACTACGAGCAGTACTTC
>TRBV5-6|TRBD1|15|TRBJ1-4|-
CASSGAGTGNEKLFF
TGTGCCAGCAGCGGAGCCGGGACAGGGAATGAAAAACTGTTTTTT
>TRBV18|-|15|TRBJ2-7|-
CASSPNGQGGSEQYF
TGTGCCAGCTCGCCAAACGGACAGGGCGGGAGCGAGCAGTACTTC
>TRBV7-2|TRBD1|15|TRBJ1-2|-
CASSFGWTGTYGYTF
TGTGCCAGCAGCTTTGGGTGGACAGGGACCTATGGCTACACCTTC
>TRBV29-1|-|13|TRBJ2-1|-
CSVRRSSYNEQFF
TGCAGCGTTAGAAGGAGCTCCTACAATGAGCAGTTCTTC
>TRBV4-1|TRBD2|16|TRBJ2-1|-
CASSQLAGGDTNEQFF
TGCGCCAGCAGCCAACTAGCGGGGGGCGATACCAATGAGCAGTTCTTC
>TRBV4-1|-|17|TRBJ2-5|-
CASSQGASGSLHETQYF
TGCGCCAGCAGCCAAGGGGCGAGTGGGTCACTCCACGAGACCCAGTACTTC
>TRBV2|TRBD2|14|TRBJ2-2|-
CARSGTSGARELFF
TGTGCCAGGTCCGGGACTAGCGGGGCGAGGGAGCTGTTTTTT
>TRBV5-5|-|14|TRBJ1-6|-
CASSLGTFTSPLHF
TGTGCCAGCAGCTTGGGGACATTTACTTCACCCCTCCACTTT
>TRBV6-4|TRBD1|15|TRBJ1-1|-
CASSDPDRGGTEAFF
TGTGCCAGCAGTGACCCGGACAGGGGAGGGACTGAAGCTTTCTTT
>TRBV25-1|-|14|TRBJ1-6|-
CASRPRDYNSPLHF
TGTGCCAGCAGACCCCGGGATTATAATTCACCCCTCCACTTT
>TRBV25-1|-|16|TRBJ2-5|-
CASSPPRQGFFETQYF
TGTGCCAGCAGTCCGCCCCGGCAGGGTTTCTTCGAGACCCAGTACTTC
>TRBV6-1|-|15|TRBJ2-3|-
CASSLPGHQGGTQYF
TGTGCCAGCAGTCTGCCAGGGCATCAGGGGGGTACGCAGTATTTT
>TRBV5-1|TRBD1|15|TRBJ1-5|-
CASSLSGQRNQPQHF
TGCGCCAGCAGCTTGTCGGGACAGCGCAATCAGCCCCAGCATTTT
>TRBV29-1|-|11|TRBJ1-1|once
CSTGRNTEAFF
TGCAGCACAGGCCGGAACACTGAAGCTTTCTTT
>TRBV6-1|TRBD1|14|TRBJ1-2|-
CASSEATQGSGYTF
TGTGCCAGCAGTGAAGCGACACAGGGGTCTGGCTACACCTTC
>TRBV7-3|-|13|TRBJ1-1|-
CASSRDWNTEAFF
TGTGCCAGCAGCCGGGACTGGAACACTGAAGCTTTCTTT
>TRBV5-8|TRBD1|13|TRBJ2-5|few
CASSKGQQETQYF
TGTGCCAGCAGCAAGGGACAGCAAGAGACCCAGTACTTC
>TRBV18|TRBD1|15|TRBJ2-2|-
CASSPARQGTGELFF
TGTGCCAGCTCACCCGCCAGACAGGGCACCGGGGAGCTGTTTTTT
>TRBV9|-|14|TRBJ1-3|once
CASRPGGTGNTIYF
TGTGCCAGCAGACCTGGGGGCACTGGAAACACCATATATTTT
>TRBV23-1|TRBD1|20|TRBJ1-4|-
CASSRDPLDRPGATNEKLFF
TGCGCCAGCAGTCGCGACCCCCTGGACAGGCCGGGAGCAACTAATGAAAAACTGTTTTTT